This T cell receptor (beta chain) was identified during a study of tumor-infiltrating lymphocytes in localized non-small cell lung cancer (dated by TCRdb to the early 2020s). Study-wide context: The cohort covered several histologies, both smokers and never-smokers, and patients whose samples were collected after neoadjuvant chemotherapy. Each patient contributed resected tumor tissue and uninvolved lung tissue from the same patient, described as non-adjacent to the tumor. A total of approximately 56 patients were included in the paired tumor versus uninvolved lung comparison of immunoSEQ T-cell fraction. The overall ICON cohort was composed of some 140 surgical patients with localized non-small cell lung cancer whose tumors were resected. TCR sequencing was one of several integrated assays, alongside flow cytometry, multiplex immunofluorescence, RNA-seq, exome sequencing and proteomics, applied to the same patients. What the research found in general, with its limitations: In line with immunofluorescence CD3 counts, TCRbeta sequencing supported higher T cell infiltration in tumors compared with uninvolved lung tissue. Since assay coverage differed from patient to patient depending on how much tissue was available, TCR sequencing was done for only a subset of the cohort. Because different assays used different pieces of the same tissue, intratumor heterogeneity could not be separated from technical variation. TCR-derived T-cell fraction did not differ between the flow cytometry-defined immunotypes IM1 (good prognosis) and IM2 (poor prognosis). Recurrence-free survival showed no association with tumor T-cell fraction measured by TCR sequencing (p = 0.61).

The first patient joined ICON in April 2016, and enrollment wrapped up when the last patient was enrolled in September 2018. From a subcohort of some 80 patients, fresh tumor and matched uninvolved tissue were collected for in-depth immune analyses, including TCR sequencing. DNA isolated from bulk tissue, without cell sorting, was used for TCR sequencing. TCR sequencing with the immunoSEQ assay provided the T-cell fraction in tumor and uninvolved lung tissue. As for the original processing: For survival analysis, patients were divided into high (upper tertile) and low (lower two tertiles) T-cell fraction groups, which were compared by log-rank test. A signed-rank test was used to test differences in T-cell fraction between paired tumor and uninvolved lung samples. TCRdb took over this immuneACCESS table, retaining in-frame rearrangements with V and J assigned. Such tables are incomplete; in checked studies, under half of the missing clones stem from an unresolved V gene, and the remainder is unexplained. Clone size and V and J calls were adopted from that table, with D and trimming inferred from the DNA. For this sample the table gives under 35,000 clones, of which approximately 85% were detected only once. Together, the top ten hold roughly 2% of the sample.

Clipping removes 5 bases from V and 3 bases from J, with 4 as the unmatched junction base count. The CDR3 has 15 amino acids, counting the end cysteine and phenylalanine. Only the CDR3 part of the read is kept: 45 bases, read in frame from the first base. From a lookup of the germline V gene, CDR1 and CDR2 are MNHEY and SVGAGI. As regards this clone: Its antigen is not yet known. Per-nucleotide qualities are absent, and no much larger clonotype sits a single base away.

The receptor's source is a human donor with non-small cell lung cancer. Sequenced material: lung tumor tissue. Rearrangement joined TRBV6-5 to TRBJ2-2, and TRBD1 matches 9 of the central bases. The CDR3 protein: CASSTGGVDTGELFF. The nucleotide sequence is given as TGTGCCAGCAGTACAGGGGGCGTCGACACCGGGGAGCTGTTTTTT.